This section outlines one T cell receptor beta chain sequence together with its context. Its antigen is still unknown. This sample is drawn from a study of monozygotic twins with inflammatory bowel disease (dated by TCRdb to about 2019). About the investigation overall: A total of roughly 28 monozygotic twin pairs were included in the full study, comprising nine German pairs (four IBD-concordant, five IBD-discordant) and 19 IBD-discordant Danish pairs. The search for disease-associated traits relied mainly on comparing, within discordant pairs, IBD patients with their genetically identical healthy co-twins. Each individual had, on average, about 151 000 unique TCRalpha sequences and 181 000 unique TCRbeta sequences available for analysis. The study at large found these results: The analysis was unable to tell different T cell subtypes apart. Compared with healthy twins, IBD patients shared fewer clonotypes with other individuals, and the difference was most pronounced in patients with signs of disease activity. No single strong signal or clonotype linked to IBD turned up in the results, so the idea that one exists was not supported. Measured by the inverse Simpson index, TCRbeta repertoire diversity was lower in IBD patients than in their healthy co-twins. Because patients received different immunosuppressive treatments, the repertoires may have picked up extra background noise and variability between individuals. Concordant and discordant twins showed no difference in repertoire similarity, possibly because of limited statistical power.

Library generation was performed with 5' RACE. The input for every TCR library was 3500 ng of total RNA. cDNA was synthesized with SMARTScribe reverse transcriptase in eight separate reactions per sample. During cDNA synthesis, unique molecular identifiers containing a 6-nucleotide sample barcode were introduced by template switching. Amplification of TCRalpha and TCRbeta cDNA involved two nested PCRs of around 15 and 9 cycles, and each PCR was followed by bead purification. Before amplification, the cDNA was treated with uracil DNA-glycosylase and purified using the QIAquick PCR purification kit. The second PCR added Illumina TruSeq-compatible adapters along with sample-specific barcodes. TapeStation and Qubit were used to check library quality and concentration, and 5 to 5.5 ng of each library was pooled. The pooled libraries were sequenced with 2 x 100 bp reads and custom sequencing primers on an Illumina HiSeq2500 single-index Rapid Run. The published analysis was carried out like this. MiGEC version 1.2.6 was used for UMI-based consensus assembly to correct PCR and sequencing errors. MiXCR version 2.1.1 was used for V(D)J alignment, clonotype assembly and CDR3 extraction. To normalise gene usage, clonotype sharing and MAIT/NKT TCR abundance, the top 1000, 10 000 and 20 000 clonotypes in each sample were analysed. Diversity was computed as the inverse Simpson index with the vegan R package after downsampling to 27 000 UMIs. Paired Mann-Whitney U tests were applied to discordant twin pairs, with Benjamini-Hochberg correction for multiple testing. TCRdb reprocessed the reads, and each CDR3 protein sequence is entered once, without DNA. TCRdb assigned the V and J calls; the authors' analysis was not used. The data table for this sample lists 88,000 or so distinct CDR3 sequences. Jointly, the top ten make up approximately 7% of the sample.

Including cysteine and phenylalanine, the CDR3 has 13 amino acids. The DNA sequence is not available. The germline V gene encodes CDR1 SGHRS and CDR2 YFSETQ. From each donor, an approximately 2.5 ml peripheral blood sample was drawn into PAXgene tubes and stored at -80 degrees C. Total RNA was isolated from whole blood with the PAXgene blood miRNA kit on an automated QIAcube, without T cell sorting. Deep TCRalpha and TCRbeta repertoire profiling with unique molecular barcoding was performed on peripheral blood of monozygotic twin pairs concordant or discordant for inflammatory bowel disease. Smoking habits were recorded for all twin pairs, and each individual was classified as a current, former or never smoker.

What was sequenced was blood. The sequence links TRBV5-1 to TRBJ1-2; checking the TCRdb D call of TRBD1 is not possible without DNA. The TCR originated in a human donor with ulcerative colitis or Crohn's disease, or a healthy co-twin of an affected twin (not recorded which). The CDR3 protein: CASMGTEGYGYTF.